Below are 9 T cell receptor beta chains sequenced from a single sample in a study of tumor-infiltrating lymphocytes in primary liver carcinoma. Co-extracted RNA and DNA came from about 19-30 mg of unsorted bulk tissue. Production of TCR beta cDNA used around 460 ng total RNA together with a constant-region primer. What produced the TCR beta libraries was three nested multiplex PCR rounds using slightly modified ARM-PCR. TRBV1-TRBV30 forward primers and a C-beta reverse primer were used in the first two PCR rounds, which each ran for approximately 11 cycles. MiXCR, run by TCRdb on the multiplex PCR reads, gives a single entry per CDR3 protein. The sample yields more than 60,000 distinct CDR3 sequences, almost 70% seen once. The sequenced material came from liver tumor tissue from sampling region 4. The sample's subset: tumor region T4, right-lateral pole. These TCRs come from a man aged 40-49 years with primary liver carcinoma and hepatitis B virus infection.

As for this clonotype: The junction differs from germline at one of its ends, possibly a read error. This chain uses TRBV12-3 or TRBV12-4 with TRBJ2-6; D may be TRBD2 (6 bases). The CDR3 sequence is 16 residues long. The CDR3 here is CASSSPGSSGANLLTF. The CDR3 DNA reads TGTGCCAGCAGTTCCCCCGGGAGCTCTGGGGCCAACCTCCTGACATTC.

Note on this clonotype: One end of the junction is discordant with germline, which a read error may explain. The CDR3 loop is CASSKGLAAGTGTQYF. For the CDR3, the DNA is TGTGCCAGCAGCAAGGGACTAGCGGCTGGCACAGGTACGCAGTATTTT. This chain links TRBV11-1 with TRBJ2-3; 11 bases are a match to TRBD2. This CDR3 contains 16 residues. Germline V gene lookup returns CDR1 SGHAT and CDR2 FQDESV (reference sequence).

This clonotype was counted only a few times. A much more abundant neighbour one base away suggests this may be a read error. This chain's CDR3 is CASNASGRPTGELFF. CDR3 in DNA: TGTGCCAGCAATGCTAGCGGGAGACCCACCGGGGAGCTGTTTTTT. The J gene is TRBJ2-2, the V gene TRBV5-6, with 10 bases identical to TRBD2. Germline lookup yields CDR1 SGHDT and CDR2 YYEEEE. The CDR3 extends over 15 amino acids. Trimming cost V 6 bases and J 4 bases; bases outside gene matches: 6.

J is TRBJ2-1 and V is TRBV11-2, with D tentatively TRBD2 (5 bases). The ends were cut back, 8 bases at V and 8 bases at J, with 22 bases in the middle. Looked up from germline, CDR1 is SGHAT and CDR2 is FQNNGV. This CDR3 has 15 residues. CDR3 bases: TGTGCCAGCGTACTAGGGAACCCCCGGGGTCATGAGCAGTTCTTC. This gives the protein CASVLGNPRGHEQFF.

The J gene is TRBJ2-7, the V gene TRBV21-1; TRBD2, the table's D call, lacks a check against the DNA. TRBV21-1 is a recognized pseudogene. The CDR3 loop spans 16 amino acids. The CDR3 coding sequence is TGTGCCAGCAGCAAACGCCTAGCGGGGGGCACCTACGAGCAGTACTTC. Protein: CASSKRLAGGTYEQYF.

Points on this clonotype: A much larger clone is a single base away; this may be a read error. The chain links TRBV19 to TRBJ1-5; D gene unclear. V shed 7 bases and J shed 6 bases, with 13 bases lying between them. The CDR3 sequence is 13 residues long. The germline V gene has CDR1 LNHDA and CDR2 SQIVND (reference sequence). The CDR3 sequence: CASTPHRGQPQHF. In DNA, the CDR3 is TGTGCCAGTACCCCCCACCGGGGTCAGCCCCAGCATTTT.

The V and J genes are TRBV11-2 and TRBJ2-1; the D is unclear. Trimming removed 4 bases from V and 7 bases from J, with 14 bases in between. Per the germline V gene, CDR1 is SGHAT and CDR2 is FQNNGV. This CDR3 spans 14 amino acids. The CDR3 nucleotides are TGTGCCAGCAGCTCCACTGCAGGCGAGAATGAGCAGTTCTTC. Amino acids: CASSSTAGENEQFF.

On this clonotype: Lacking the conserved final phenylalanine or tryptophan, this CDR3 likely reflects a read error. The chain recombines TRBV7-9 with TRBJ1-2; perhaps TRBD1 as D (5 bases). This CDR3 spans 14 amino acids. V was shortened by 6 bases and J by 3 bases, with 14 bases between the two germline ends. CDR1 and CDR2 (germline): SEHNR, FQNEAQ (reference sequence). The CDR3 region has the DNA TGTGCCAGCAGTCCCGGGACGATCGACTATGGCTACACCCTC. Amino acids: CASSPGTIDYGYTL.

The chain has TRBV12-3 or TRBV12-4 and TRBJ2-7; no definite D call. There are 12 residues in the CDR3. V dropped 9 bases and J dropped 7 bases, with 16 bases sitting between them. In DNA, the CDR3 is TGTGCCAGTAGTCAGATGGGTGGGGAGCAGTACTTC. This encodes CASSQMGGEQYF.